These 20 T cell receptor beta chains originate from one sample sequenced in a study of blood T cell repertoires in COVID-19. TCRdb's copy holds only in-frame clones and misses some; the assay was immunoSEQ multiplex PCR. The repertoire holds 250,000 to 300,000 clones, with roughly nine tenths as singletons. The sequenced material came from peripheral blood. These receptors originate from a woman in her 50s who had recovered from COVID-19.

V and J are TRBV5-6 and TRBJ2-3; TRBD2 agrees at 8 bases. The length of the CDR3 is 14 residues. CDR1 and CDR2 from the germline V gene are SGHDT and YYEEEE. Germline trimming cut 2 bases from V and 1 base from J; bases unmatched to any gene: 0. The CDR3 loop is CASSFGGGTDTQYF. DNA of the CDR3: TGTGCCAGCAGCTTCGGGGGGGGCACAGATACGCAGTATTTT. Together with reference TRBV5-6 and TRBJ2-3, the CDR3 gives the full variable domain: DAGVTQSPTHLIKTRGQQVTLRCSPKSGHDTVSWYQQALGQGPQFIFQYYEEEERQRGNFPDRFSGHQFPNYSSELNVNALLLGDSALYLCASSFGGGTDTQYFGPGTRLTVL.

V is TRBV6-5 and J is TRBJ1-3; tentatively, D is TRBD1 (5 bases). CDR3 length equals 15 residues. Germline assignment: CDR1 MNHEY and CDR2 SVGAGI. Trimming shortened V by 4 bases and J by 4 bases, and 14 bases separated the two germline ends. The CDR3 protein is CASSFLGGGGNTIYF. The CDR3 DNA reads TGTGCCAGCAGTTTCCTTGGGGGAGGGGGAAACACCATATATTTT.

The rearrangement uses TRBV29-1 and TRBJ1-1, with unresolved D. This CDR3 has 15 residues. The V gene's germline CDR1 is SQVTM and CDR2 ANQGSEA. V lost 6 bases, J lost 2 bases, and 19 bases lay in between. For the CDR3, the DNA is TGCAGCGTCGTCACCTGGCAGGCTGGAAACACTGAAGCTTTCTTT. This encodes CSVVTWQAGNTEAFF.

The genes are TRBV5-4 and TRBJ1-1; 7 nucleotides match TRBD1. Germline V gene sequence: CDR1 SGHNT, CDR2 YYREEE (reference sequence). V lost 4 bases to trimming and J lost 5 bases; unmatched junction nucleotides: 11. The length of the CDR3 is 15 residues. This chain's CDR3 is CASSTPRQGSTEAFF. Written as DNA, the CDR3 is TGTGCCAGCAGCACGCCTCGACAGGGAAGTACTGAAGCTTTCTTT. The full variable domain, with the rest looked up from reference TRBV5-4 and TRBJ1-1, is ETGVTQSPTHLIKTRGQQVTLRCSSQSGHNTVSWYQQALGQGPQFIFQYYREEENGRGNFPPRFSGLQFPNYSSELNVNALELDDSALYLCASSTPRQGSTEAFFGQGTRLTVV.

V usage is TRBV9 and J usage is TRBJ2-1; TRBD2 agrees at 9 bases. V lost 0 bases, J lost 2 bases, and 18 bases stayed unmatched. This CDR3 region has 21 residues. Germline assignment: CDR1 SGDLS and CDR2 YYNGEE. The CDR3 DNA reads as TGTGCCAGCAGCGTAGGTAGCCGGGCTAGCGGGAACCCCGGGGCCTACAATGAGCAGTTCTTC. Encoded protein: CASSVGSRASGNPGAYNEQFF.

The CDR3 DNA follows: TGTGCCAGCAGTGAATTGGGACAGGCCTTAAGCTACACCTTC. It translates to CASSELGQALSYTF. V gene TRBV25-1 combines with J gene TRBJ1-2, with 8 bases identical to TRBD1. V trimming: 1 base; J trimming: 9 bases; junction bases outside the gene matches: 7. Germline CDR1 is MGHDK and CDR2 is SYGVNS. The CDR3 length is 14 residues.

The CDR3 loop is CASSLAPGGIGYTF. In DNA form, the CDR3 reads TGCGCCAGCAGCTTGGCGCCCGGGGGGATTGGCTACACCTTC. The chain couples TRBV5-1 to TRBJ1-2; D is possibly TRBD1 (5 bases). CDR1 SGHRS and CDR2 YFSETQ come from the germline V gene. The V gene lost 0 bases and the J gene lost 7 bases, with 13 bases spanning the gap. The CDR3 extends over 14 amino acids.

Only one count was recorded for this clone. This CDR3 is CASSPPSDWHYGYTF. The CDR3 DNA reads TGTGCCAGCTCACCACCATCGGACTGGCACTATGGCTACACCTTC. The rearrangement uses TRBV18 and TRBJ1-2; D is undetermined. Germline CDR1 reads KGHSH; CDR2 reads LQKENI. The CDR3 runs 15 residues. The germline V and J ends were trimmed by 0 bases and 3 bases, with 11 bases remaining between them.

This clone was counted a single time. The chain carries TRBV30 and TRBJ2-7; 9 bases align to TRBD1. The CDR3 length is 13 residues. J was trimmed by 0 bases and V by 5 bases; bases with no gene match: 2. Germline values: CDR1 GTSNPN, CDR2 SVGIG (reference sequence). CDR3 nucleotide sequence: TGTGCCTGGGGGACAGGGAGCTCCTACGAGCAGTACTTC. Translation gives CAWGTGSSYEQYF.

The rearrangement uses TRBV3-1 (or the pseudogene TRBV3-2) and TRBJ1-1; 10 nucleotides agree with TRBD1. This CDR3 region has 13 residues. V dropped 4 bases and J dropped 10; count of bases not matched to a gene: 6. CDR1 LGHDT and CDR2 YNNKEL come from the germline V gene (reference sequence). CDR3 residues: CASSRDRGSRAFF. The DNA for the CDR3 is TGTGCCAGCAGCCGGGACAGGGGCTCGCGAGCTTTCTTT.

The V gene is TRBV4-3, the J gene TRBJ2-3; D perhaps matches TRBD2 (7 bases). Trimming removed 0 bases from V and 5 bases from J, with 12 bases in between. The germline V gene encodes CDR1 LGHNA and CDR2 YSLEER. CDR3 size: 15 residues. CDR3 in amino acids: CASSQDRGGIDTQYF. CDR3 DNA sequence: TGCGCCAGCAGCCAAGATAGGGGGGGAATAGATACGCAGTATTTT.

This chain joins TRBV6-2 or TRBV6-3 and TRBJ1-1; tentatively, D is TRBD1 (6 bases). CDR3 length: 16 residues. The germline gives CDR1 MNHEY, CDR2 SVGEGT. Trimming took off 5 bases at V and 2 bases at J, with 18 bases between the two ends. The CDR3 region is CASSKQKPQGNTEAFF. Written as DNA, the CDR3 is TGTGCCAGCAGTAAACAAAAACCACAGGGTAACACTGAAGCTTTCTTT.

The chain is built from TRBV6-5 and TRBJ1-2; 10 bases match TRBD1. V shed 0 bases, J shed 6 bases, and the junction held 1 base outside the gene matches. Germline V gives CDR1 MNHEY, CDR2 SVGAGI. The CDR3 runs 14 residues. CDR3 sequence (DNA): TGTGCCAGCAGTTACTCGACAGGGGGCGATGGCTACACCTTC. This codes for CASSYSTGGDGYTF.

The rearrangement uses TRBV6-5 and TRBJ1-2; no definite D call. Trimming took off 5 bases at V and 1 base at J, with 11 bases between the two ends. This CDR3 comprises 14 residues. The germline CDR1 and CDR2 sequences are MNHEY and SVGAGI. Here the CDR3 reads CASSPARLNYGYTF. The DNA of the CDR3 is TGTGCCAGCAGTCCCGCCAGGCTTAACTATGGCTACACCTTC.

The CDR3 spells CASKSGYSYEQYF. The CDR3 nucleotides read TGCGCCAGCAAAAGCGGATACTCCTACGAGCAGTACTTC. The chain uses TRBV10-2 and TRBJ2-7; TRBD2 is a possible D gene (5 bases). This CDR3 has 13 amino acids. Germline CDR1 and CDR2: WSHSY and SAAADI. V dropped 7 bases and J dropped 0 bases, with 10 bases sitting between them.

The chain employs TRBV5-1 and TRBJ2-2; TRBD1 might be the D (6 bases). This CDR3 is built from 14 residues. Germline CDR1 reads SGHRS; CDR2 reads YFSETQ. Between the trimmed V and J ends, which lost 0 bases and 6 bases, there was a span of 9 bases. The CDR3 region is CASSLAGQPGELFF. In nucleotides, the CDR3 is TGCGCCAGCAGCTTGGCCGGACAGCCCGGGGAGCTGTTTTTT.

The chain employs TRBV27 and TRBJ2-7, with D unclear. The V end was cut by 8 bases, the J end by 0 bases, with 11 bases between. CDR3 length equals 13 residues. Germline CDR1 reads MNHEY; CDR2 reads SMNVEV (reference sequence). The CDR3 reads CASREVGSYEQYF. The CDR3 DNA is TGTGCCAGCCGCGAGGTCGGCTCCTACGAGCAGTACTTC.

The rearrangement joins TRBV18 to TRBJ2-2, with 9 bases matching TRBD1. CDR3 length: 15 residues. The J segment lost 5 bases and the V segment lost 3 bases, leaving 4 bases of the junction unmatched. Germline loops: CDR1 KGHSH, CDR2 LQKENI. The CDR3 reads CASSPLQGATGELFF. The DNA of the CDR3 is TGTGCCAGCTCACCGCTACAGGGGGCAACCGGGGAGCTGTTTTTT. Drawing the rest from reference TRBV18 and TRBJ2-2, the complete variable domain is NAGVMQNPRHLVRRRGQEARLRCSPMKGHSHVYWYRQLPEEGLKFMVYLQKENIIDESGMPKERFSAEFPKEGPSILRIQQVVRGDSAAYFCASSPLQGATGELFFGEGSRLTVL.

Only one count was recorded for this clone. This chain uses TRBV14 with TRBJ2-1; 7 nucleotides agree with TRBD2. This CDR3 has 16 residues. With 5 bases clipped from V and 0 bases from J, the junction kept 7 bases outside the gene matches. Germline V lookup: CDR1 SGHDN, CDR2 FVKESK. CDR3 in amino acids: CASSLLGGSSYNEQFF. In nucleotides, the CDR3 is TGTGCCAGCAGCTTGCTGGGCGGGAGCTCCTACAATGAGCAGTTCTTC.

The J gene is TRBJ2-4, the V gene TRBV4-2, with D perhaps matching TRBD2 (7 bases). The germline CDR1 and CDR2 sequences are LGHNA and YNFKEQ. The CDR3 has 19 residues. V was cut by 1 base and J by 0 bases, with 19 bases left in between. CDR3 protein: CASSQGSRGRLLAKNIQYF. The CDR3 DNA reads TGTGCCAGCAGCCAAGGGTCGCGGGGGCGGCTCCTAGCCAAAAACATTCAGTACTTC.